This entry lists 25 T cell receptor beta chains sequenced from one sample in a study of blood T cell repertoires in COVID-19. Sequencing was performed with immunoSEQ multiplex PCR; in TCRdb, only in-frame clones are kept and a portion is missing. The sample records under 300,000 clones, nearly 90% being singletons. Sequenced material: peripheral blood. The receptor set was obtained from a woman between 40 and 55 years old who had recovered from COVID-19.

This chain links TRBV2 with TRBJ1-1; no firm D call. This CDR3 has 13 amino acids. CDR1 and CDR2 (germline): SNHLY, FYNNEI. V lost 1 base, J lost 6 bases, and 9 bases lay in between. The CDR3 region has the DNA TGTGCCAGCAGTGAAGAGTTACAGTCTGAAGCTTTCTTT. Translating it yields CASSEELQSEAFF.

The chain has TRBV9 and TRBJ1-3; D is unresolved. The CDR3 loop spans 14 amino acids. Germline V gives CDR1 SGDLS, CDR2 YYNGEE. Trimming left V 1 base short and J 0 bases short, with 5 bases between. DNA of the CDR3: TGTGCCAGCAGCGTACAGAACTCTGGAAACACCATATATTTT. Amino acid sequence: CASSVQNSGNTIYF.

The rearrangement uses TRBV15 and TRBJ2-1; 9 bases map to TRBD2. This CDR3 is 15 amino acids long. Trimming cost V 6 bases and J 7 bases; bases outside gene matches: 10. CDR1 and CDR2 from the germline V gene are LNHNV and YYDKDF (reference sequence). The CDR3 region has the DNA TGTGCCACCAGTTCAGCGGGAGGTCTGATGAATGAGCAGTTCTTC. Amino acids: CATSSAGGLMNEQFF.

The chain is built from TRBV9 and TRBJ1-2, with 8 bases identical to TRBD1. The germline V gene encodes CDR1 SGDLS and CDR2 YYNGEE. The length of the CDR3 is 14 residues. V trimming: 5 bases; J trimming: 2 bases; junction bases outside the gene matches: 5. CDR3 sequence reads: CASRTGEGNYGYTF. The CDR3 coding sequence is TGTGCCAGCAGGACAGGGGAGGGGAACTATGGCTACACCTTC.

The chain links TRBV29-1 to TRBJ1-1; D is unresolved. The CDR3 sequence is 10 residues long. Trimming stripped 7 bases from V and 8 bases from J, with 11 bases between. CDR1 is SQVTM and CDR2 is ANQGSEA in the germline V gene. In DNA form, the CDR3 reads TGCAGCGCTCTATTAAAGGAAGCTTTCTTT. As protein: CSALLKEAFF.

The chain is built from TRBV13 and TRBJ1-3; TRBD1 matches at 7 bases. Trimming cost V 5 bases and J 0 bases; bases outside gene matches: 10. CDR1 is PRHDT, CDR2 FYEKMQ, per germline (reference sequence). The CDR3 length is 17 residues. CDR3 residues: CASSARQGRFSGNTIYF. The DNA of the CDR3 is TGTGCCAGCAGCGCGCGACAGGGCCGTTTCTCTGGAAACACCATATATTTT.

This clone was detected a few times. The chain couples TRBV5-1 to TRBJ1-2, with D unclear. The ends were cut back, 4 bases at V and 6 bases at J, with 16 bases in the middle. Germline CDR1 reads SGHRS; CDR2 reads YFSETQ. CDR3 length: 14 residues. CDR3 in amino acids: CASSPDERTNGYTF. The CDR3 nucleotides are TGCGCCAGCAGCCCAGATGAGCGCACCAATGGCTACACCTTC. The whole variable domain, remainder taken from reference TRBV5-1 and TRBJ1-2, is KAGVTQTPRYLIKTRGQQVTLSCSPISGHRSVSWYQQTPGQGLQFLFEYFSETQRNKGNFPGRFSGRQFSNSRSEMNVSTLELGDSALYLCASSPDERTNGYTFGSGTRLTVV.

The chain is built from TRBV15 and TRBJ1-2; D is unclear. V lost 0 bases and J lost 2, with 7 bases in between. The CDR3 length is 14 residues. Per germline, CDR1 LNHNV and CDR2 YYDKDF (reference sequence). CDR3 residues: CATSRERENYGYTF. Here the CDR3 DNA reads TGTGCCACCAGCAGAGAAAGGGAGAACTATGGCTACACCTTC.

The V and J genes are TRBV7-8 and TRBJ2-3; 7 nucleotides align to TRBD2. This CDR3 contains 16 residues. CDR1 is SGHVS, CDR2 FQNEAQ, per germline. With 1 base clipped from V and 4 bases from J, the junction kept 8 bases outside the gene matches. DNA for the CDR3: TGTGCCAGCAGCTTAGGGTTCCGGGGAGGGTCAGATACGCAGTATTTT. Amino acid sequence: CASSLGFRGGSDTQYF.

The V and J genes are TRBV3-1 (or the pseudogene TRBV3-2) and TRBJ1-6, with D maybe TRBD1 (5 bases). Germline V gives CDR1 LGHDT, CDR2 YNNKEL (reference sequence). The CDR3 is 16 amino acids. Trimming took off 1 base at V and 8 bases at J, with 15 bases between the two ends. The CDR3 nucleotides are TGTGCCAGCAGCCAAGTCTTGGCAGGGTCAGATTCACCCCTCCACTTT. It specifies CASSQVLAGSDSPLHF.

The genes are TRBV19 and TRBJ2-2; 9 bases map to TRBD1. With 8 bases clipped from V and 2 bases from J, the junction kept 6 bases outside the gene matches. Per the germline V gene, CDR1 is LNHDA and CDR2 is SQIVND (reference sequence). The CDR3 is 15 residues long. The CDR3 DNA follows: TGTGCCAGTGCCGGGACAGGGCGAAACACCGGGGAGCTGTTTTTT. Protein: CASAGTGRNTGELFF.

This rearrangement joins TRBV7-2 to TRBJ2-2; the D gene is possibly TRBD2 (5 bases). This CDR3 comprises 14 residues. Trimming cost V 7 bases and J 3 bases, with 12 bases left between them. CDR1 and CDR2 from the germline V gene are SGHTA and FQGNSA. For the CDR3, the DNA is TGTGCCAGCAAAAAGGGAGAGTACACCGGGGAGCTGTTTTTT. Its protein is CASKKGEYTGELFF.

The chain has TRBV2 and TRBJ1-2; 9 nucleotides align to TRBD1. The CDR3 has 14 amino acids. Germline assignment: CDR1 SNHLY and CDR2 FYNNEI. The V and J ends lost 5 bases and 8 bases, in that order; junction bases with no gene match: 9. The CDR3 here is CASSFTRTGDGYTF. The CDR3 region has the DNA TGTGCCAGCAGTTTTACTAGGACAGGGGACGGCTACACCTTC.

J is TRBJ2-1 and V is TRBV29-1; D perhaps matches TRBD2 (5 bases). The V end lost 6 bases, the J end lost 6 bases, and 18 bases lay between the germline ends. This CDR3 is built from 14 residues. Germline V lookup: CDR1 SQVTM, CDR2 ANQGSEA. Here the CDR3 reads CSVGALALSNEQFF. The CDR3 DNA reads as TGCAGCGTCGGCGCCCTAGCTCTAAGCAATGAGCAGTTCTTC.

The gene calls are TRBV14 and TRBJ2-3, with 7 bases that match TRBD2. V gave up 4 bases and J gave up 0 bases; unmatched junction bases: 16. This CDR3 is 19 amino acids long. CDR1 SGHDN and CDR2 FVKESK come from the germline V gene. CDR3 amino acids: CASSLRTGGIFSSTDTQYF. CDR3 coding DNA: TGTGCCAGCAGCCTACGGACGGGGGGAATCTTTTCTAGCACAGATACGCAGTATTTT. The whole variable domain, remainder taken from reference TRBV14 and TRBJ2-3, is EAGVTQFPSHSVIEKGQTVTLRCDPISGHDNLYWYRRVMGKEIKFLLHFVKESKQDESGMPNNRFLAERTGGTYSTLKVQPAELEDSGVYFCASSLRTGGIFSSTDTQYFGPGTRLTVL.

The chain employs TRBV28 and TRBJ2-1, with D maybe TRBD1 (6 bases). Trimming cost V 2 bases and J 9 bases, with 11 bases left between them. Germline-derived CDR1 and CDR2 are MDHEN and SYDVKM. CDR3 length: 13 residues. CDR3 sequence: CASSLLQGSEQFF. In DNA form, the CDR3 reads TGTGCCAGCAGTTTACTACAGGGTAGTGAGCAGTTCTTC.

The V call is TRBV12-3 or TRBV12-4, the J call TRBJ2-5; TRBD1 might be the D (5 bases). The V gene lost 3 bases and the J gene lost 6 bases, with 11 bases spanning the gap. The CDR3 has 13 residues. This CDR3 is CASSLPGFQTQYF. The CDR3 region has the DNA TGTGCCAGCAGTTTGCCAGGGTTCCAGACCCAGTACTTC.

This chain uses TRBV5-1 with TRBJ2-5, with D unclear. Germline V gives CDR1 SGHRS, CDR2 YFSETQ. The CDR3 runs 11 residues. The V end lost 4 bases, the J end lost 2 bases, and 3 bases lay between the germline ends. The CDR3 region is CASSRQETQYF. The CDR3 bases are TGCGCCAGCAGCCGGCAAGAGACCCAGTACTTC. Complete variable domain (other parts from reference TRBV5-1 and TRBJ2-5): KAGVTQTPRYLIKTRGQQVTLSCSPISGHRSVSWYQQTPGQGLQFLFEYFSETQRNKGNFPGRFSGRQFSNSRSEMNVSTLELGDSALYLCASSRQETQYFGPGTRLLVL.

The chain couples TRBV19 to TRBJ1-1; no firm D call. This CDR3 spans 12 amino acids. Germline lookup yields CDR1 LNHDA and CDR2 SQIVND (reference sequence). The germline V and J ends were trimmed by 2 bases and 6 bases, with 7 bases remaining between them. Written as DNA, the CDR3 is TGTGCCAGTAGTATAAGGAGGGCTGAAGCTTTCTTT. Translation: CASSIRRAEAFF.

The chain is built from TRBV7-2 and TRBJ2-1; 9 positions agree with TRBD2. CDR1 and CDR2 (germline): SGHTA, FQGNSA. Losses at the gene ends were 5 bases for V and 7 bases for J; bases not matched to a gene: 12. There are 16 residues in the CDR3. The CDR3 DNA reads as TGTGCCAGCAGCCCCCCCGGGCTAGCGGGAATAAATGAGCAGTTCTTC. Protein product: CASSPPGLAGINEQFF. Drawing the rest from reference TRBV7-2 and TRBJ2-1, the complete variable domain is GAGVSQSPSNKVTEKGKDVELRCDPISGHTALYWYRQSLGQGLEFLIYFQGNSAPDKSGLPSDRFSAERTGGSVSTLTIQRTQQEDSAVYLCASSPPGLAGINEQFFGPGTRLTVL.

The gene calls are TRBV12-1 and TRBJ2-5; no check of the table's D call, TRBD2, against the DNA was made. TRBV12-1 is termed a pseudogene. The CDR3 length is 13 residues. The CDR3, as DNA: TGTGCCAGCAGCTTTGTACGGGGGGAGACCCAGTACTTC. Protein sequence: CASSFVRGETQYF.

The chain combines TRBV10-2 with TRBJ1-2; D remains unclear. V shed 0 bases and J shed 2 bases, with 7 bases lying between them. The CDR3 has 14 residues. Germline V CDR1 and CDR2: WSHSY, SAAADI. The CDR3 loop reads CASSESTQNYGYTF. The CDR3 DNA is TGCGCCAGCAGTGAGTCGACACAAAACTATGGCTACACCTTC.

The chain recombines TRBV5-6 with TRBJ1-4; D unclear. V was clipped by 4 bases and J by 7 bases, with 20 bases between them. In germline, CDR1 is SGHDT, CDR2 YYEEEE. The CDR3 extends over 16 amino acids. The chain's CDR3 is CASSPSWLIDGEKLFF. CDR3 sequence (DNA): TGTGCCAGCAGCCCATCGTGGTTGATAGATGGTGAAAAACTGTTTTTT.

This chain connects TRBV15 to TRBJ1-2; 10 bases are a match to TRBD1. The CDR3 contains 16 residues. J lost 7 bases, V lost 4 bases, and 12 bases had no gene match. Germline V gene lookup returns CDR1 LNHNV and CDR2 YYDKDF (reference sequence). This chain's CDR3 is CATSKSSGQGPGGYTF. CDR3 sequence (DNA): TGTGCCACCAGCAAAAGTTCGGGACAGGGGCCAGGTGGCTACACCTTC.

The chain combines TRBV10-2 with TRBJ1-2; D is unclear. Trimming left V 3 bases short and J 7 bases short, with 12 bases between. The V gene's germline CDR1 is WSHSY and CDR2 SAAADI. The CDR3 has 13 residues. The CDR3: CASSEFETVGYTF. In DNA form, the CDR3 reads TGCGCCAGCAGTGAATTCGAAACAGTTGGCTACACCTTC.